Shown below are 16 T cell receptor beta chains from a single sample sequenced in a study of blood T cell repertoires in COVID-19. TCRdb keeps only in-frame clones here, not all; method: immunoSEQ multiplex PCR. The top ten hold over 6% of the sample, which has nearly 25,000 clones, 65% to 80% seen once. Source material: peripheral blood. These receptors originate from a man aged 45-60 years with COVID-19, enrolled during active disease.

The V call is TRBV21-1, the J call TRBJ2-1; the table gives TRBD1 as D, unverified against the DNA. TRBV21-1 is a pseudogene. The CDR3 runs 19 residues. The CDR3: CASSKGRTDRVGGYNEQFF. Here the CDR3 DNA reads TGTGCCAGCAGCAAAGGAAGAACGGATAGGGTAGGGGGATACAATGAGCAGTTCTTC.

The chain has TRBV4-1 and TRBJ1-1; D perhaps matches TRBD1 (6 bases). This CDR3 is 16 amino acids long. In germline, CDR1 is MGHRA, CDR2 YSYEKL. V lost 1 base and J lost 4, with 16 bases in between. The CDR3 reads CASSQVGGRGFTEAFF. DNA of the CDR3: TGCGCCAGCAGCCAAGTAGGAGGAAGGGGGTTCACTGAAGCTTTCTTT.

This rearrangement joins TRBV11-2 to TRBJ2-1; TRBD2 matches 11 bases. Unmatched junction bases numbered 7, after V lost 1 base and J lost 2 bases. Germline V gives CDR1 SGHAT, CDR2 FQNNGV. The CDR3 consists of 18 residues. The CDR3: CASSLGNPGLAAYNEQFF. The CDR3 DNA is TGTGCCAGCAGCTTAGGGAACCCGGGACTAGCGGCCTACAATGAGCAGTTCTTC.

This clone is medium-sized within its sample. The chain joins TRBV19 to TRBJ1-5; TRBD1 agrees at 9 bases. J gave up 0 bases and V 4 bases, and 13 bases lay outside the gene matches. CDR3 length equals 19 residues. CDR1 and CDR2 from the germline V gene are LNHDA and SQIVND (reference sequence). DNA of the CDR3: TGTGCCAGTAGTAATCGGACAGGGGTTACTGGATATAGCAATCAGCCCCAGCATTTT. This sequence encodes CASSNRTGVTGYSNQPQHF.

This clone was recorded a few times. J is TRBJ2-7 and V is TRBV18; D unresolved. The CDR3 loop spans 14 amino acids. The ends were cut back, 6 bases at V and 0 bases at J, with 12 bases in the middle. Germline V gene sequence: CDR1 KGHSH, CDR2 LQKENI. CDR3 in amino acids: CASSSTTGSYEQYF. For the CDR3, the DNA is TGTGCCAGCTCCAGCACCACGGGCTCCTACGAGCAGTACTTC.

J is TRBJ2-2 and V is TRBV30, with D perhaps TRBD1 (6 bases). The germline gives CDR1 GTSNPN, CDR2 SVGIG (reference sequence). CDR3 length equals 13 residues. V was pared by 4 bases and J by 8 bases, with 14 bases between. The CDR3 reads CAWTGRGRGELFF. The DNA of the CDR3 is TGTGCCTGGACTGGCAGGGGCCGAGGGGAGCTGTTTTTT.

The rearrangement uses TRBV6-6 and TRBJ2-7; the D gene is possibly TRBD2 (6 bases). CDR3 length: 14 amino acids. The germline V and J ends were trimmed by 0 bases and 6 bases, with 12 bases remaining between them. Germline V gene lookup returns CDR1 MNHNY and CDR2 SVGAGI (reference sequence). The CDR3 loop reads CASSYSTGEFEQYF. CDR3 DNA sequence: TGTGCCAGCAGTTACTCAACGGGAGAGTTCGAGCAGTACTTC.

CDR3 sequence: CASSLGQQLAKNIQYF. As DNA, the CDR3 is TGTGCCAGCAGCCTCGGACAGCAACTAGCCAAAAACATTCAGTACTTC. The chain links TRBV3-1 (or the pseudogene TRBV3-2) to TRBJ2-4; D might be TRBD1 (6 bases). The CDR3 runs 16 residues. Trimming took off 4 bases at V and 0 bases at J, with 13 bases between the two ends. Germline CDR1 and CDR2: LGHDT and YNNKEL (reference sequence).

This rearrangement joins TRBV20-1 to TRBJ2-7; TRBD1 aligns across 9 bases. CDR3 length: 14 residues. V lost 3 bases to trimming and J lost 0 bases; unmatched junction nucleotides: 3. From germline, CDR1 is DFQATT and CDR2 SNEGSKA (reference sequence). CDR3 sequence (DNA): TGCAGTGCTAGTCGACAGGGGGGCTCCTACGAGCAGTACTTC. Protein sequence: CSASRQGGSYEQYF.

The table lists this clone with a count of one. The chain couples TRBV24-1 to TRBJ2-3; 12 nucleotides line up with TRBD2. V shed 5 bases, J shed 4 bases, and the junction held 3 bases outside the gene matches. The V gene's germline CDR1 is KGHDR and CDR2 SFDVKD. The CDR3 totals 15 residues. The DNA of the CDR3 is TGTGCCACCAGTGGACTAGCGGGAGATTCAGATACGCAGTATTTT. The encoded protein is CATSGLAGDSDTQYF.

This clone has only a few counts. This chain connects TRBV9 to TRBJ1-1; possibly TRBD1 for D (6 bases). Trimming left V 4 bases short and J 3 bases short, with 16 bases between. This CDR3 has 15 amino acids. Germline lookup yields CDR1 SGDLS and CDR2 YYNGEE. The CDR3 region has the DNA TGTGCCAGCAGCTCGAATACAGGGCTCCACACTGAAGCTTTCTTT. Protein sequence: CASSSNTGLHTEAFF.

V is TRBV4-2 and J is TRBJ2-7; D ambiguous. The CDR3 extends over 16 amino acids. Germline V gene data show CDR1 as LGHNA and CDR2 as YNFKEQ. V shed 2 bases and J shed 5 bases, with 19 bases lying between them. CDR3 protein: CASSQILGGAYHEQYF. For the CDR3, the DNA is TGTGCCAGCAGCCAAATTTTAGGCGGAGCCTACCACGAGCAGTACTTC.

This clone was recorded a few times. V and J are TRBV4-2 and TRBJ2-2; TRBD2 agrees at 8 bases. J gave up 6 bases and V 0 bases, and 12 bases lay outside the gene matches. The CDR3 is made up of 18 amino acids. The V gene's germline CDR1 is LGHNA and CDR2 YNFKEQ. DNA for the CDR3: TGTGCCAGCAGCCAAGATCGAGCGACTAGCGTGGGACCCGGGGAGCTGTTTTTT. Amino acid sequence: CASSQDRATSVGPGELFF.

V is TRBV24-1 and J is TRBJ1-6, with TRBD1 matching over 7 bases. V trimming: 5 bases; J trimming: 6 bases; junction bases outside the gene matches: 6. This CDR3 has 15 residues. CDR1 is KGHDR, CDR2 SFDVKD, per germline. The CDR3 region is CATSVTGAGNSPLHF. For the CDR3, the DNA is TGTGCCACCAGTGTCACAGGGGCAGGTAATTCACCCCTCCACTTT.

V is TRBV30 and J is TRBJ1-1, with D perhaps matching TRBD1 (6 bases). CDR1 is GTSNPN and CDR2 is SVGIG in the germline V gene (reference sequence). The CDR3 has 12 residues. The CDR3 loop reads CVVGAGDTEAFF. The CDR3 DNA follows: TGTGTGGTCGGGGCAGGGGACACTGAAGCTTTCTTT.

CDR3 nucleotides: TGTGCCAGCAGCGCACCGGGACAGGGAGACTATGGCTACACCTTC. Translation gives CASSAPGQGDYGYTF. The chain uses TRBV3-1 (or the pseudogene TRBV3-2) and TRBJ1-2; 9 nucleotides agree with TRBD1. The CDR3 sequence is 15 residues long. V trimming: 5 bases; J trimming: 3 bases; junction bases outside the gene matches: 7. Germline V gene sequence: CDR1 LGHDT, CDR2 YNNKEL (reference sequence).